What follows are 23 T cell receptor beta chains derived from one specimen sequenced in a study of chemoradiotherapy in HPV16-positive cancers. Assay used: immunoSEQ multiplex PCR; TCRdb lists only in-frame clones, some missing. This sample has more than 5,000 clones; roughly 90% occur once, and the top ten carry less than 2.5%. Sequencing was performed on blood, taken from a patient who underwent chemoradiotherapy. All receptors come from a human donor with HPV-associated anogenital cancer.

The chain employs TRBV6-1 and TRBJ2-7; D is undetermined. Germline V CDR1 and CDR2: MNHNS, SASEGT. The CDR3 covers 14 residues. Trimming removed 1 base from V and 0 bases from J, with 7 bases in between. CDR3 sequence: CASSEGEPSYEQYF. The CDR3 DNA reads TGTGCCAGCAGTGAAGGCGAGCCCTCCTACGAGCAGTACTTC.

This rearrangement joins TRBV10-3 to TRBJ2-7; possible D gene TRBD1, 5 bases. V was pared by 0 bases and J by 7 bases, with 13 bases between. From germline, CDR1 is ENHRY and CDR2 SYGVKD. The CDR3 has 14 amino acids. Written as DNA, the CDR3 is TGTGCCATCAGTGAGTCGGGCAGGGTCGGGGAGCAGTACTTC. Its translation is CAISESGRVGEQYF.

The rearrangement links TRBV7-3 to TRBJ1-1, with no clear D. Germline CDR1 SGHTA, CDR2 FQGTGA. This CDR3 spans 13 amino acids. V was pared by 5 bases and J by 5 bases, with 12 bases between. CDR3 loop: CASSRRRSTEAFF. The CDR3 DNA sequence: TGTGCCAGCAGCCGCCGACGGTCAACTGAAGCTTTCTTT.

This clone is a singleton in its sample. CDR3 region: CASSFNWKGSTDTQYF. The CDR3 DNA reads as TGTGCCAGCAGTTTCAATTGGAAGGGGAGCACAGATACGCAGTATTTT. The chain employs TRBV27 and TRBJ2-3, with a weak D call TRBD1 (5 bases). V was clipped by 3 bases and J by 0 bases, with 13 bases between them. Per the germline V gene, CDR1 is MNHEY and CDR2 is SMNVEV (reference sequence). CDR3 length: 16 amino acids.

This chain links TRBV9 with TRBJ2-2; D is possibly TRBD1 (5 bases). The CDR3 length is 14 residues. With 5 bases removed from V and 5 bases from J, the gap between germline ends came to 13 bases. The V gene's germline CDR1 is SGDLS and CDR2 YYNGEE. CDR3 in amino acids: CASRGLGETGELFF. In DNA, the CDR3 is TGTGCCAGCAGAGGCCTAGGGGAAACCGGGGAGCTGTTTTTT.

The chain uses TRBV6-4 and TRBJ2-3; 10 bases map to TRBD2. Germline trimming cut 2 bases from V and 4 bases from J; bases unmatched to any gene: 6. The CDR3 consists of 16 residues. Germline-derived CDR1 and CDR2 are MRHNA and SNTAGT. CDR3 DNA: TGTGCCAGCAGTGACAAGAGCGGGGGGGCCGCAGATACGCAGTATTTT. Amino acids: CASSDKSGGAADTQYF.

The chain couples TRBV6-5 to TRBJ1-2, with D possibly matching TRBD1 (5 bases). CDR3 length: 15 amino acids. With 5 bases removed from V and 7 bases from J, the gap between germline ends came to 20 bases. Germline V CDR1 and CDR2: MNHEY, SVGAGI. The CDR3 nucleotides are TGTGCCAGCAGTAGAACCGGGACCGGGGGTTCTGGCTACACCTTC. Translated, it gives CASSRTGTGGSGYTF.

This sequence joins TRBV7-8 and TRBJ2-7; possibly TRBD2 for D (6 bases). CDR1 and CDR2 from the germline V gene are SGHVS and FQNEAQ. The V and J ends lost 2 bases and 2 bases respectively, with 13 bases between them. The CDR3 loop spans 15 amino acids. CDR3 bases: TGTGCCAGCAGCTTAAGGGAGGCGAGGACCTACGAGCAGTACTTC. Its translation: CASSLREARTYEQYF.

The CDR3 DNA reads as TGCGCCAGCAGTGACGGGACGACAGATACGCAGTATTTT. Its protein product is CASSDGTTDTQYF. This chain connects TRBV10-1 to TRBJ2-3; the D gene could be TRBD1 or TRBD2 (5 bases each). The CDR3 runs 13 residues. Germline V lookup: CDR1 WNHNN, CDR2 SYGVQD (reference sequence). V was cut by 3 bases and J by 3 bases, with 7 bases left in between.

The genes are TRBV5-1 and TRBJ2-3, with 9 nucleotides matching TRBD2. The V gene end was trimmed by 2 bases and the J gene end by 2 bases; junction bases not matched to a gene: 3. The CDR3 totals 15 residues. From germline, CDR1 is SGHRS and CDR2 YFSETQ. For the CDR3, the DNA is TGCGCCAGCAGCTTAAGCGGGAGGTCCACAGATACGCAGTATTTT. This codes for CASSLSGRSTDTQYF.

The chain recombines TRBV5-6 with TRBJ2-2; 9 bases fit TRBD2. V shed 3 bases, J shed 8 bases, and the junction held 14 bases outside the gene matches. CDR3 length: 17 residues. Germline CDR1 SGHDT, CDR2 YYEEEE. The CDR3 spells CASSSTSRAGGLGELFF. The CDR3 DNA reads as TGTGCCAGCAGCTCGACATCACGAGCGGGGGGCTTAGGGGAGCTGTTTTTT.

This clone was detected once. Relative to the germline gene, one junction end is altered; a read error may explain this. This sample includes further DNA sequences coding for the same CDR3. V is TRBV18 and J is TRBJ2-5; the D is unclear. The germline gives CDR1 KGHSH, CDR2 LQKENI. This CDR3 spans 14 amino acids. CDR3 sequence reads: CASSPPNSQETQYF. CDR3 nucleotides: TGCGCCAGCTCACCCCCGAACAGCCAAGAGACCCAGTACTTC.

This chain connects TRBV7-6 to TRBJ1-1, with D perhaps matching TRBD1 (6 bases). Trimming removed 5 bases from V and 3 bases from J, with 16 bases in between. The CDR3 totals 15 residues. Germline-derived CDR1 and CDR2 are SGHVS and FNYEAQ. In DNA form, the CDR3 reads TGTGCCAGCAGCCCCAGATTCAACAGGGACACTGAAGCTTTCTTT. It translates to CASSPRFNRDTEAFF. Full variable domain (outside the CDR3, taken from reference TRBV7-6 and TRBJ1-1): GAGVSQSPRYKVTKRGQDVALRCDPISGHVSLYWYRQALGQGPEFLTYFNYEAQQDKSGLPNDRFSAERPEGSISTLTIQRTEQRDSAMYRCASSPRFNRDTEAFFGQGTRLTVV.

V usage is TRBV9 and J usage is TRBJ2-5, with TRBD1 matching 8 bases. Germline V lookup: CDR1 SGDLS, CDR2 YYNGEE. CDR3 size: 15 residues. V lost 0 bases to trimming and J lost 3 bases; unmatched junction nucleotides: 4. CDR3 region: CASSVGTGREETQYF. Written as DNA, the CDR3 is TGTGCCAGCAGCGTAGGGACAGGGCGAGAAGAGACCCAGTACTTC.

J is TRBJ2-3 and V is TRBV11-3; 7 nucleotides match TRBD2. Per the germline V gene, CDR1 is SGHNT and CDR2 is YENEEA. J lost 4 bases, V lost 1 base, and 2 bases had no gene match. This CDR3 is 14 amino acids long. The CDR3 reads CASSLGGSADTQYF. Written as DNA, the CDR3 is TGTGCCAGCAGCTTAGGCGGGAGTGCAGATACGCAGTATTTT.

V gene TRBV7-2 combines with J gene TRBJ2-5; TRBD1 agrees at 7 bases. Germline CDR1 SGHTA, CDR2 FQGNSA. V lost 8 bases and J lost 7; bases outside the gene matches: 10. This CDR3 has 13 residues. CDR3 amino acids: CASGPGTARTQYF. In DNA, the CDR3 is TGTGCCAGCGGTCCCGGGACAGCCAGGACCCAGTACTTC.

The chain couples TRBV7-3 to TRBJ2-1; 10 nucleotides line up with TRBD2. V was pared by 5 bases and J by 1 base, with 5 bases of the junction left unmatched. The CDR3 length is 16 residues. In germline, CDR1 is SGHTA, CDR2 FQGTGA. The CDR3 DNA sequence: TGTGCCAGCAGCCCCCAGCGGGAGGGATCCTACAATGAGCAGTTCTTC. The encoded protein is CASSPQREGSYNEQFF.

The CDR3 DNA follows: TGTGCCTGGAGTGTATCCGGGAGGGCCACCGGGGAGCTGTTTTTT. Protein sequence: CAWSVSGRATGELFF. The chain links TRBV30 to TRBJ2-2; 8 bases align to TRBD2. The CDR3 runs 15 residues. Germline CDR1 GTSNPN, CDR2 SVGIG (reference sequence). Trimming removed 0 bases from V and 4 bases from J; junction bases left unmatched: 4.

This clone was found once. In DNA, the CDR3 is TGCGCCAGCAGCCAAGAAAGCCTCCCCGCAGCTAGGGGTATGAACACTGAAGCTTTCTTT. Translated: CASSQESLPAARGMNTEAFF. The V call is TRBV4-3, the J call TRBJ1-1, with a tentative D call TRBD1 (5 bases). This CDR3 spans 20 amino acids. Germline lookup yields CDR1 LGHNA and CDR2 YSLEER. Trimming pared 0 bases from V and 0 bases from J, leaving 23 bases between.

This chain uses TRBV15 with TRBJ1-5; 7 bases align to TRBD1. This CDR3 is built from 14 residues. The trim removed 5 bases at V and 6 bases at J, leaving 7 bases unmatched. Looked up from germline, CDR1 is LNHNV and CDR2 is YYDKDF (reference sequence). CDR3 sequence (DNA): TGTGCCACCAGCTATACAGGGGCCGGTCAGCCCCAGCATTTT. It translates to CATSYTGAGQPQHF.

V usage is TRBV4-3 and J usage is TRBJ1-1; weak D call: TRBD1 (5 bases). Trimming pared 0 bases from V and 4 bases from J, leaving 9 bases between. Germline V gene sequence: CDR1 LGHNA, CDR2 YSLEER. CDR3 length: 14 amino acids. The CDR3 DNA reads TGCGCCAGCAGCCAAGATTCGGGGCCCACTGAAGCTTTCTTT. It is translated as CASSQDSGPTEAFF.

This clone was seen more than once but under ten times. The gene calls are TRBV7-9 and TRBJ2-3; 8 nucleotides match TRBD2. The CDR3 has 17 residues. Germline V gene sequence: CDR1 SEHNR, CDR2 FQNEAQ (reference sequence). V lost 4 bases and J lost 0; bases outside the gene matches: 9. The CDR3 protein is CASSSGASGPSTDTQYF. The CDR3 bases are TGTGCCAGCAGCTCCGGAGCTAGCGGGCCTAGCACAGATACGCAGTATTTT.

The rearrangement joins TRBV6-6 to TRBJ2-3, with D tentatively TRBD2 (5 bases). CDR3 length: 13 amino acids. The germline V gene has CDR1 MNHNY and CDR2 SVGAGI (reference sequence). Trimming shortened V by 5 bases and J by 7 bases, and 13 bases separated the two germline ends. For the CDR3, the DNA is TGTGCCAGCAGTCGGACTTCCTCCAATACGCAGTATTTT. Its translation: CASSRTSSNTQYF.